This TCR beta chain comes out of a study of T-cell memory formation after mild COVID-19. Study in general: Clusters were largely donor specific. Findings and caveats of the study: Chiefly within CM and EM were the contracting CD4+ clones; CD8+ ones were within EMRA.

Only a few counts were recorded for this clonotype. Its target is not known. TCRdb called the 5' RACE reads again in MiXCR, with one record for every CDR3 protein. In the table there are around 180,000 distinct CDR3 sequences, around 15% of which are singletons. Sequencing was performed on PBMCs or a T cell subset sorted from them (not recorded which). The source of this sequence is an adult woman who had mild COVID-19 (a few samples of this study predate the infection). Cell type and time point are not known.

CDR3 region: CASSGGQPPDTQYF. DNA of the CDR3: TGCGCCAGCAGCGGGGGACAGCCCCCAGATACGCAGTATTTT. The rearrangement links TRBV5-1 to TRBJ2-3; 7 bases line up with TRBD1. The CDR3 runs to 14 residues. Germline V gives CDR1 SGHRS, CDR2 YFSETQ. V shed 4 bases, J shed 4 bases, and the junction held 6 bases outside the gene matches.